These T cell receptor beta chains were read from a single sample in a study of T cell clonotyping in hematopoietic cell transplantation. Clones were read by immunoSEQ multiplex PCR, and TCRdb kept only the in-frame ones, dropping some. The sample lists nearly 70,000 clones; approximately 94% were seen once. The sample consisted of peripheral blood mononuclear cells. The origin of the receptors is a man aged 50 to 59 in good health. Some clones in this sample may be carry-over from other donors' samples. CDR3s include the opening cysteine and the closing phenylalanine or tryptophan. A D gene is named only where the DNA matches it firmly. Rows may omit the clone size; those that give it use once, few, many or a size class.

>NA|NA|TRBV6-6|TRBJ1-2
TGTGCCAGCAGTTACGAGGACGGCCATGGCTACACCTTC
CASSYEDGHGYTF
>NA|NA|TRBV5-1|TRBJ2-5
TGCGCCAGCAGGGTAGAGCCTTCCGCGAGTGAGACCCAGTACTTC
CASRVEPSASETQYF
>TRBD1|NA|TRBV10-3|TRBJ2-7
TGTGCCATCACTGCAGGGGGCGGCTACGAGCAGTACTTC
CAITAGGGYEQYF
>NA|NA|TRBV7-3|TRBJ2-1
TGTGCCAGCAGCTTCCGGACCGACTCTGAGCAGTTCTTC
CASSFRTDSEQFF
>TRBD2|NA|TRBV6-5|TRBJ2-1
TGTGCCAGCAGTTATAGGACTAGCGGCCCAAACAATGAGCAGTTCTTC
CASSYRTSGPNNEQFF
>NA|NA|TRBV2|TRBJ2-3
TGTGCCAGCAGACCACAGATCACAGATACGCAGTATTTT
CASRPQITDTQYF
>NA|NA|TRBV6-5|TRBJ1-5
TGTGCCAGCAGTTACTCGCCGGGAGTGCAGCCCCAGCATTTT
CASSYSPGVQPQHF
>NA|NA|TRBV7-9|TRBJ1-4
TGTGCCAGCAGCTTAGATGGGCCTTTAGGGGAAAAACTGTTTTTT
CASSLDGPLGEKLFF
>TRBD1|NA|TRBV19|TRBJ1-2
TGTGCCACTATGGACAGGGGTGACTATGGCTACACCTTC
CATMDRGDYGYTF
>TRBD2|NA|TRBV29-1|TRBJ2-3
TGCAGCGTAAGGACTAGGCCCACAGATACGCAGTATTTT
CSVRTRPTDTQYF
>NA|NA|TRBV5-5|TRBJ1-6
TGTGCCAGCAGCTTGCCGTGGAGTAATTCACCCCTCCACTTT
CASSLPWSNSPLHF
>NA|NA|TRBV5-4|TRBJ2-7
TGTGCCAGCAGCTTGGAGGCAGACTCCTACGAGCAGTACTTC
CASSLEADSYEQYF
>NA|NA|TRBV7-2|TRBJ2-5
TGTGCCAGCAGGGGGGGCGGCGGGAGTTCTGAGACCCAGTACTTC
CASRGGGGSSETQYF
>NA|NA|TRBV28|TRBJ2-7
TGTGCCAGCAGTTATCTAAAAGGAGGCGAGCAGTACTTC
CASSYLKGGEQYF
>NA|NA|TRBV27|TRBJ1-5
TGTGCCAGCAGTTTTACATTTAGCAATCAGCCCCAGCATTTT
CASSFTFSNQPQHF
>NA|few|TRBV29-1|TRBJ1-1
TGCAGCGTGCCCTATGGGACACCGAACACTGAAGCTTTCTTT
CSVPYGTPNTEAFF
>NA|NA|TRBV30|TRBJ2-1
TGTGCCTGGACATTGGGCAGGGCGAGTGAGCAGTTCTTC
CAWTLGRASEQFF
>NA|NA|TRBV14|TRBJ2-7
TGTGCCAGCAGCCAAGATTTCTACGAGCAGTACTTC
CASSQDFYEQYF
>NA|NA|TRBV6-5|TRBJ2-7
TGTGCCAGCAGTTACAATTCGGACGCAACCTACGAGCAGTACTTC
CASSYNSDATYEQYF
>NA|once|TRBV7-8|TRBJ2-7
TGTGCCAGCAGCTTAGTTAGGGGAAGCTACGAGCAGTACTTC
CASSLVRGSYEQYF
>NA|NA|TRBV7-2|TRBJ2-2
TGTGCCAGCAGCCTAGGGCCCGGGGAGCTGTTTTTT
CASSLGPGELFF
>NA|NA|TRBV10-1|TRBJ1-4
TGCGCCAGCAGTGCCCCTCCCAGGCAGCATCTTGAAAAACTGTTTTTT
CASSAPPRQHLEKLFF